This entry describes one T cell receptor beta chain. Its target is not known. The record originates from a study of fetal regulatory T cell absence and autoimmunity. Study context: Exocrine pancreas autoimmunity occurred in IPEX patients lacking clinical diabetes.

Broader study findings: The oligoclonal enrichment was interpreted as supporting antigen-driven pancreatic autoimmunity before birth in IPEX syndrome. Some top pancreas TCR clones were over 100-fold enriched versus cord blood. Broadly similar TRB gene family usage was seen in pancreas and cord blood.

Libraries were prepared by immunoSEQ multiplex PCR; TCRdb keeps only in-frame clonotypes and omits some of them. The table has about 95,000 clones, around 72% seen once. CDR1 is SNHLY and CDR2 is FYNNEI in the germline V gene. The CDR3 runs to 16 residues. With V trimmed by 7 bases and J by 3 bases, 10 bases remained unmatched. The chain is built from TRBV2 and TRBJ2-3; 10 nucleotides match TRBD2. The sequencing input was pancreas tissue. This sequence originates from a male donor with IPEX syndrome. CDR3: CASTPLSGGVTDTQYF. CDR3 DNA sequence: TGTGCCAGCACCCCCTTGAGCGGGGGGGTTACAGATACGCAGTATTTT.